Below, 22 T cell receptor beta chains from the same sample are listed, as sequenced in a study of identical twins. Using its own MiXCR run on the 5' RACE reads, TCRdb lists one record per CDR3 protein. The table lists 510,000 or so distinct CDR3 sequences, roughly 15% of them singletons. The data were also submitted as part of a second study, on yellow fever vaccine responses in identical twins.

The specimen sequenced was CD4+ T cells sorted from blood. The receptors originated from a woman in her late teens or twenties in good health.

This clonotype has more than one count but fewer than ten. The gene calls are TRBV11-2 and TRBJ2-7; D perhaps matches TRBD1 (6 bases). From germline, CDR1 is SGHAT and CDR2 FQNNGV. Trimming left V 1 base short and J 1 base short, with 8 bases between. The CDR3 sequence is 14 residues long. CDR3 amino acids: CASSLVRGSYEQYV. CDR3 in DNA: TGTGCCAGCAGCTTAGTCAGGGGTTCCTACGAGCAGTACGTC.

A few counts support this clonotype. The chain links TRBV25-1 to TRBJ2-7, with TRBD1 identical over 7 bases. Germline CDR1 is MGHDK and CDR2 is SYGVNS. The length of the CDR3 is 14 residues. J lost 4 bases, V lost 2 bases, and 5 bases had no gene match. In DNA form, the CDR3 reads TGTGCCAGCAGTGAAGGGGACAGCAGGTACGAGCAGTACTTC. Protein sequence: CASSEGDSRYEQYF.

The chain uses TRBV3-1 and TRBJ1-4, with D possibly matching TRBD1 (6 bases). Trimming removed 1 base at V and 3 bases at J, with 21 bases between. Germline V lookup: CDR1 LGHDT, CDR2 YNNKEL (reference sequence). The CDR3 is 19 amino acids. The CDR3 reads CASSQGGQGLSWANEKLFF. The CDR3, as DNA: TGTGCCAGCAGCCAAGGAGGGCAGGGGCTGTCGTGGGCTAATGAAAAACTGTTTTTT.

This clonotype was observed a few times. V and J are TRBV12-3 or TRBV12-4 and TRBJ2-5, with 8 bases fitting TRBD1. After removal of 4 bases from V and 2 bases from J, the junction contained 6 bases not matched to a gene. CDR3 size: 15 residues. Here the CDR3 reads CASSSRGRHQETQYF. The DNA for the CDR3 is TGTGCCAGCAGTTCCAGGGGGCGACATCAAGAGACCCAGTACTTC.

This sequence joins TRBV20-1 and TRBJ2-3; D unresolved. CDR3 size: 11 residues. V dropped 6 bases and J dropped 6 bases, with 10 bases sitting between them. In germline, CDR1 is DFQATT, CDR2 SNEGSKA (reference sequence). The CDR3 coding sequence is TGCAGTGCCACTATGTTGGATACGCAGTATTTT. This codes for CSATMLDTQYF.

This clonotype was seen a few times. This chain connects TRBV6-1 to TRBJ2-2; 7 bases fit TRBD2. CDR3 length: 14 residues. V was pared by 6 bases and J by 1 base, with 2 bases of the junction left unmatched. Germline V gene sequence: CDR1 MNHNS, CDR2 SASEGT. Here the CDR3 DNA reads TGTGCCAGCAGAAAGCGGGAGAACACCGGGGAGCTGTTTTTT. Translating gives CASRKRENTGELFF.

This clonotype was seen more than once but under ten times. This rearrangement joins TRBV20-1 to TRBJ1-5; no clear D gene. The V and J ends lost 4 bases and 1 base respectively, with 8 bases between them. Germline CDR1 is DFQATT and CDR2 is SNEGSKA (reference sequence). This CDR3 spans 13 amino acids. This CDR3 is CSAMSESNQPQHF. CDR3 nucleotide sequence: TGCAGTGCTATGTCGGAGAGCAATCAGCCCCAGCATTTT.

This sequence joins TRBV3-1 and TRBJ2-5, with 9 bases matching TRBD1. Per germline, CDR1 LGHDT and CDR2 YNNKEL (reference sequence). V was clipped by 0 bases and J by 4 bases; unmatched bases: 9. The CDR3 has 17 amino acids. The DNA for the CDR3 is TGTGCCAGCAGCCAAGATCGGGTCAGGACAGGGGCAGAGACCCAGTACTTC. Residues: CASSQDRVRTGAETQYF.

This clonotype has at least ten counts. This sequence joins TRBV12-3 or TRBV12-4 and TRBJ1-2; D is ambiguous. The CDR3 is 13 amino acids. V was clipped by 4 bases and J by 4 bases, with 10 bases between them. CDR3 region: CASSSGRSYGYTF. CDR3 in DNA: TGTGCCAGCAGTTCCGGACGGAGCTATGGCTACACCTTC.

This clonotype showed up just a few times. The gene calls are TRBV20-1 and TRBJ1-3; D is possibly TRBD1 (6 bases). The CDR3 consists of 13 residues. With 5 bases removed from V and 4 bases from J, the gap between germline ends came to 12 bases. The V gene's germline CDR1 is DFQATT and CDR2 SNEGSKA (reference sequence). The CDR3 spells CSARTDGGNTIYF. In DNA form, the CDR3 reads TGCAGTGCTCGGACAGATGGAGGAAACACCATATATTTT.

This clonotype came up a few times. This chain joins TRBV6-1 and TRBJ1-4, with D possibly being TRBD1 (6 bases). The CDR3 contains 13 residues. With 7 bases removed from V and 11 bases from J, the gap between germline ends came to 17 bases. Germline V gives CDR1 MNHNS, CDR2 SASEGT. This chain's CDR3 is CASNPTGARKLFF. CDR3 nucleotides: TGTGCCAGCAACCCGACAGGAGCCCGTAAACTGTTTTTT.

This clonotype appeared a few times. J is TRBJ1-1 and V is TRBV29-1, with D perhaps matching TRBD1 (5 bases). The CDR3 covers 15 residues. The germline V gene encodes CDR1 SQVTM and CDR2 ANQGSEA. Trimming removed 4 bases at V and 1 base at J, with 16 bases between. CDR3 region: CSVAQASTANTEAFF. For the CDR3, the DNA is TGCAGCGTTGCACAGGCTTCGACAGCGAACACTGAAGCTTTCTTT.

Only a few counts were recorded for this clonotype. The chain has TRBV12-3 or TRBV12-4 and TRBJ2-1, with 9 bases matching TRBD2. V was clipped by 6 bases and J by 8 bases; unmatched bases: 5. This CDR3 spans 13 amino acids. CDR3 coding DNA: TGTGCCAGCAGCGGGACTAGCTTTGATGAGCAGTTCTTC. Encoded protein: CASSGTSFDEQFF.

This clonotype was seen a handful of times. The chain has TRBV27 and TRBJ2-5; the match to TRBD2 covers 7 bases. Trimming at V came to 1 base and at J to 3 bases, leaving 5 bases not matched to a gene. The CDR3 spans 15 residues. Germline CDR1 and CDR2: MNHEY and SMNVEV (reference sequence). The CDR3 sequence: CASSLWGLQKETQYF. In nucleotides, the CDR3 is TGTGCCAGCAGTTTATGGGGACTACAAAAAGAGACCCAGTACTTC.

This chain connects TRBV4-1 to TRBJ2-4; D unresolved. This CDR3 is 13 amino acids long. Trimming removed 0 bases from V and 9 bases from J, with 9 bases in between. CDR1 is MGHRA and CDR2 is YSYEKL in the germline V gene. The CDR3 here is CASSQDRGFIQYF. CDR3 nucleotide sequence: TGCGCCAGCAGCCAAGATCGAGGCTTCATTCAGTACTTC.

This clonotype came up a few times. This chain connects TRBV12-3 or TRBV12-4 to TRBJ2-7, with TRBD1 matching over 8 bases. The CDR3 totals 16 residues. V was pared by 6 bases and J by 2 bases, with 12 bases of the junction left unmatched. CDR3 nucleotide sequence: TGTGCCAGCAGCACGCGACCTGGGACAGGAACCTACGAGCAGTACTTC. Translated: CASSTRPGTGTYEQYF.

The chain couples TRBV4-1 to TRBJ2-1; D unclear. Germline V gene data show CDR1 as MGHRA and CDR2 as YSYEKL. The CDR3 extends over 15 amino acids. Trimming pared 1 base from V and 4 bases from J, leaving 11 bases between. CDR3 sequence reads: CASSQASIKYNEQFF. CDR3 nucleotide sequence: TGCGCCAGCAGCCAAGCGTCGATAAAATACAATGAGCAGTTCTTC.

This chain connects TRBV24-1 to TRBJ2-6; 14 bases agree with TRBD2. The V segment lost 0 bases and the J segment 3 bases; nucleotides outside the gene matches: 3. This CDR3 is 19 amino acids long. Germline V gives CDR1 KGHDR, CDR2 SFDVKD. This chain's CDR3 is CATSDLGTSGGYGANVLTF. The CDR3 DNA reads as TGTGCCACCAGTGATTTGGGGACTAGCGGGGGTTATGGGGCCAACGTCCTGACTTTC.

The table lists this clonotype with a few counts. This chain connects TRBV18 to TRBJ2-5; D is uncertain. Germline CDR1 reads KGHSH; CDR2 reads LQKENI. This CDR3 region has 14 residues. Trimming took off 4 bases at V and 1 base at J, with 10 bases between the two ends. CDR3 sequence reads: CASSQEAFQETQYF. Written as DNA, the CDR3 is TGTGCCAGCTCACAAGAAGCCTTCCAAGAGACCCAGTACTTC.

This clonotype was observed a handful of times. In nucleotides, the CDR3 is TGTGCCAGCAGCGCGACAGGTACCTCAGAGACCCAGTACTTC. This translates into CASSATGTSETQYF. The chain employs TRBV9 and TRBJ2-5, with a possible D match to TRBD1 (6 bases). V lost 3 bases, J lost 4 bases, and 13 bases lay in between. The CDR3 length is 14 residues. The V gene's germline CDR1 is SGDLS and CDR2 YYNGEE.

The rearrangement links TRBV5-1 to TRBJ2-2; TRBD2 aligns across 8 bases. The V gene's germline CDR1 is SGHRS and CDR2 YFSETQ. With 2 bases clipped from V and 7 bases from J, the junction kept 7 bases outside the gene matches. The CDR3 length is 15 residues. The DNA for the CDR3 is TGCGCCAGCAGCTTAGCGGGAGCTGGAAACGGGGAGCTGTTTTTT. It yields the protein CASSLAGAGNGELFF.

This clonotype came up a few times. The V and J genes are TRBV9 and TRBJ1-2; 9 nucleotides match TRBD1. The CDR3 is 13 amino acids. CDR1 and CDR2 from the germline V gene are SGDLS and YYNGEE. V lost 3 bases and J lost 7; bases outside the gene matches: 4. CDR3 coding DNA: TGTGCCAGCAGCGACGCACAGGGGGCTGGCTACACCTTC. Amino acids: CASSDAQGAGYTF. The whole variable domain, remainder taken from reference TRBV9 and TRBJ1-2, is DSGVTQTPKHLITATGQRVTLRCSPRSGDLSVYWYQQSLDQGLQFLIQYYNGEERAKGNILERFSAQQFPDLHSELNLSSLELGDSALYFCASSDAQGAGYTFGSGTRLTVV.